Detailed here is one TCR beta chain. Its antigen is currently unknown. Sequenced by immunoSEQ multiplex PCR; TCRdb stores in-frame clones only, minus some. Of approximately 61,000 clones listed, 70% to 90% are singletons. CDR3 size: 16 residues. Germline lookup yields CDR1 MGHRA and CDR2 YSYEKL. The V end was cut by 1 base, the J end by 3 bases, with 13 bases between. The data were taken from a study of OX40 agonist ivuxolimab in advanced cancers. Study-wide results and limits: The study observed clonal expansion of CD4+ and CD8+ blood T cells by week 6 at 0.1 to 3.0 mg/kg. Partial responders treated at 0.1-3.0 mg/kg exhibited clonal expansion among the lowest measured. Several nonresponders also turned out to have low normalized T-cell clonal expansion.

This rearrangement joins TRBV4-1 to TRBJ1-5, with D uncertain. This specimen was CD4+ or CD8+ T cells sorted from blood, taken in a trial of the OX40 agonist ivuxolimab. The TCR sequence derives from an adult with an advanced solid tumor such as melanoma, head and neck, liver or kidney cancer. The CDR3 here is CASSQVKTLNNQPQHF. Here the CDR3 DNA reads TGCGCCAGCAGCCAAGTTAAGACACTGAACAATCAGCCCCAGCATTTT.